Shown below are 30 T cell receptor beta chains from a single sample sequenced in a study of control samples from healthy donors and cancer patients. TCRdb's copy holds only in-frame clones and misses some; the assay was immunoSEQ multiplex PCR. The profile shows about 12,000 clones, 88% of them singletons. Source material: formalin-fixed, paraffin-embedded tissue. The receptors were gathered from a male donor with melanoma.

Written as DNA, the CDR3 is TGTGCCAGCAGCCAAGACAAGAACAGGGGTGGCTACACCTTC. The encoded protein is CASSQDKNRGGYTF. V gene TRBV3-1 (or the pseudogene TRBV3-2) combines with J gene TRBJ1-2, with TRBD1 matching 7 bases. CDR1 and CDR2 from the germline V gene are LGHDT and YNNKEL (reference sequence). V gave up 0 bases and J gave up 7 bases; unmatched junction bases: 5. The CDR3 loop spans 14 amino acids.

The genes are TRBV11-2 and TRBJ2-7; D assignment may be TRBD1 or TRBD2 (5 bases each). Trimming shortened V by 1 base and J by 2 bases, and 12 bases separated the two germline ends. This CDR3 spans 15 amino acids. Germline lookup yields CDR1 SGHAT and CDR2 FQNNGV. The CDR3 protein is CASSLAQRGAYEQYV. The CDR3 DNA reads TGTGCCAGCAGCTTAGCTCAGAGGGGTGCCTACGAGCAGTACGTC.

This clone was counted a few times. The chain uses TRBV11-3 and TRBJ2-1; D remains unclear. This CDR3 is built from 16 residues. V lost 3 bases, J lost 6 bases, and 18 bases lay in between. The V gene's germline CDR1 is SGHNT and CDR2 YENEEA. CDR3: CASSFGPVGPTNEQFF. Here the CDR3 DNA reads TGTGCCAGCAGCTTCGGCCCGGTCGGCCCCACCAATGAGCAGTTCTTC. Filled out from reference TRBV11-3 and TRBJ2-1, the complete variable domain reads EAGVVQSPRYKIIEKKQPVAFWCNPISGHNTLYWYLQNLGQGPELLIRYENEEAVDDSQLPKDRFSAERLKGVDSTLKIQPAELGDSAVYLCASSFGPVGPTNEQFFGPGTRLTVL.

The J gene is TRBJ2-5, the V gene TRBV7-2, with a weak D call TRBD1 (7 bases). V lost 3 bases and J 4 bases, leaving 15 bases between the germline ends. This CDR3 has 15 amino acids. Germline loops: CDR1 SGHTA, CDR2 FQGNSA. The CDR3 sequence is CASSLTQQGGETQYF. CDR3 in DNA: TGTGCCAGCAGCTTGACCCAGCAGGGGGGAGAGACCCAGTACTTC.

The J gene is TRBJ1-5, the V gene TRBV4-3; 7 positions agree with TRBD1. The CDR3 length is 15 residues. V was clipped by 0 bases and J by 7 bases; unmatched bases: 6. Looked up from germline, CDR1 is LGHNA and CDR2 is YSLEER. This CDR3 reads CASSQEQGTGQPQHF. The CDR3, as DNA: TGCGCCAGCAGCCAAGAACAGGGGACGGGCCAGCCCCAGCATTTT.

CDR3 in DNA: TGTGCCAGCAGCTTCACGAACACTGAAGCTTTCTTT. Protein: CASSFTNTEAFF. The chain combines TRBV11-3 with TRBJ1-1; D not resolved. The germline CDR1 and CDR2 sequences are SGHNT and YENEEA. The CDR3 runs to 12 residues. Trimming removed 3 bases at V and 1 base at J, with 3 bases between.

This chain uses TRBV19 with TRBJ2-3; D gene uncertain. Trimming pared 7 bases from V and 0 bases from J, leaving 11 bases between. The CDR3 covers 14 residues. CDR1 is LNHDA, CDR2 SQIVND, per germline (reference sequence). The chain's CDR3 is CASTESSSTDTQYF. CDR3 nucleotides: TGTGCCAGTACGGAGAGCTCTAGCACAGATACGCAGTATTTT. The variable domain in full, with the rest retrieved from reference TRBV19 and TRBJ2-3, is DGGITQSPKYLFRKEGQNVTLSCEQNLNHDAMYWYRQDPGQGLRLIYYSQIVNDFQKGDIAEGYSVSREKKESFPLTVTSAQKNPTAFYLCASTESSSTDTQYFGPGTRLTVL.

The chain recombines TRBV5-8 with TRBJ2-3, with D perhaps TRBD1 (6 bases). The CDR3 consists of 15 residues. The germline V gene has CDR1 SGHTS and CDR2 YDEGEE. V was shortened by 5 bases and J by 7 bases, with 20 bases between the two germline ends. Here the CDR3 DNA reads TGTGCCAGCAGTACCGACACGAGGGGGACGTATACGCAGTATTTT. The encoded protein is CASSTDTRGTYTQYF.

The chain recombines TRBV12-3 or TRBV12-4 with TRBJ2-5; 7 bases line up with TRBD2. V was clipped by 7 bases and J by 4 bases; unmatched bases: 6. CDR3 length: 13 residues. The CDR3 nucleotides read TGTGCCAGCATACGGCGGGAGAGAGAGACCCAGTACTTC. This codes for CASIRRERETQYF.

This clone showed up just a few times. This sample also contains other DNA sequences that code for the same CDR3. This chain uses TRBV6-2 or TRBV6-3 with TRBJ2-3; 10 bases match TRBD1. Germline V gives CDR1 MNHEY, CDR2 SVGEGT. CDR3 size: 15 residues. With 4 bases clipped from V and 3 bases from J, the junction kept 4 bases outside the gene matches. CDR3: CASSSRGQGTDTQYF. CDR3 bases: TGTGCCAGCAGTTCTAGGGGACAGGGGACAGATACGCAGTATTTT.

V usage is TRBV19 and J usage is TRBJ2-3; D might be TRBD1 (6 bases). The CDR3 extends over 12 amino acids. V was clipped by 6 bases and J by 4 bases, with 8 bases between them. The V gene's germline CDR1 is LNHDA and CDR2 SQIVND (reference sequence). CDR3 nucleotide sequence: TGTGCCAGTAGGGGACAAGCAGATACGCAGTATTTT. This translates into CASRGQADTQYF.

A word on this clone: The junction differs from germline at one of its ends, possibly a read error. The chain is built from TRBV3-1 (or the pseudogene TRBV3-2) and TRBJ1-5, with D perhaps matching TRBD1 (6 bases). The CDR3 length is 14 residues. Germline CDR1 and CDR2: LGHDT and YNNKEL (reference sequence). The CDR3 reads CASSQARGNQPQHF. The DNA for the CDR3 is TGTGCCAGCAGCCAAGCCAGGGGCAATCAGCCTCAGCATTTT.

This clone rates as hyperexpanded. As DNA, the CDR3 is TGCGCCAGCAGCCAAGCCGCCGGGACTAGCTTTAGCGGGGAGCTGTTTTTT. As protein: CASSQAAGTSFSGELFF. This chain uses TRBV4-3 with TRBJ2-2; 9 bases fit TRBD2. With V trimmed by 1 base and J by 7 bases, 10 bases remained unmatched. Germline assignment: CDR1 LGHNA and CDR2 YSLEER. CDR3 length: 17 residues.

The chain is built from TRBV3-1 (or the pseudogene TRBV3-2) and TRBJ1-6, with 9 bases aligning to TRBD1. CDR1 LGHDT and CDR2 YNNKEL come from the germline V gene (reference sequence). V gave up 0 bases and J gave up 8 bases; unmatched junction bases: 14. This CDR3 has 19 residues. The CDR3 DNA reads TGTGCCAGCAGCCAAGAAGTAGCGGGGACAGGGTTACGGTATTCACCCCTCCACTTT. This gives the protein CASSQEVAGTGLRYSPLHF.

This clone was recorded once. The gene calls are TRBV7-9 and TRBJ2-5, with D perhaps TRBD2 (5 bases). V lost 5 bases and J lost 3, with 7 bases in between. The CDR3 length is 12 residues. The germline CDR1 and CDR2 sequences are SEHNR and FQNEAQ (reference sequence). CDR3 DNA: TGTGCCAGCAGCCTGGGAGAAGAGACCCAGTACTTC. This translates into CASSLGEETQYF.

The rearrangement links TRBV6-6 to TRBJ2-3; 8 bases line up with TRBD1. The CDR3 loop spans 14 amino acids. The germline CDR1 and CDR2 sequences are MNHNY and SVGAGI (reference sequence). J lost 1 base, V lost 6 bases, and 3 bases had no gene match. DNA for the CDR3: TGTGCCAGCAGGGGGGGACAGGGCACAGATACGCAGTATTTT. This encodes CASRGGQGTDTQYF.

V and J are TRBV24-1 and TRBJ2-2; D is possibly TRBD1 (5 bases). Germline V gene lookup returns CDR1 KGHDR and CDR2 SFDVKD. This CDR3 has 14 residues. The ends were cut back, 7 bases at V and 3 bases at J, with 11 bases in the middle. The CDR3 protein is CATRTQGDTGELFF. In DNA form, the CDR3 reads TGTGCCACCAGAACCCAAGGGGACACCGGGGAGCTGTTTTTT.

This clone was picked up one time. CDR3 sequence: CASSLAGPYEQYV. In DNA, the CDR3 is TGTGCCAGCAGCTTAGCGGGACCCTACGAGCAGTACGTC. The gene calls are TRBV13 and TRBJ2-7, with D perhaps given as TRBD1 or TRBD2 (5 bases each). Germline CDR1 reads PRHDT; CDR2 reads FYEKMQ (reference sequence). The CDR3 spans 13 residues. Between the trimmed V and J ends, which lost 1 base and 2 bases, there was a span of 6 bases.

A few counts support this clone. The CDR3 is CASSAIDRGDYEQYF. The DNA of the CDR3 is TGTGCCAGCAGCGCAATAGACAGGGGCGACTACGAGCAGTACTTC. This sequence joins TRBV11-2 and TRBJ2-7; 8 nucleotides match TRBD1. The CDR3 sequence is 15 residues long. Losses at the gene ends were 5 bases for V and 3 bases for J; bases not matched to a gene: 9. Germline V CDR1 and CDR2: SGHAT, FQNNGV.

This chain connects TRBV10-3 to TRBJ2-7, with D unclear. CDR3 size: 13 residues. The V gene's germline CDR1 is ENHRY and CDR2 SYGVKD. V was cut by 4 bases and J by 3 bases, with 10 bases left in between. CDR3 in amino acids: CAISGRLDYEQYF. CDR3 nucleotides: TGTGCCATCAGTGGTCGGCTAGACTACGAGCAGTACTTC.

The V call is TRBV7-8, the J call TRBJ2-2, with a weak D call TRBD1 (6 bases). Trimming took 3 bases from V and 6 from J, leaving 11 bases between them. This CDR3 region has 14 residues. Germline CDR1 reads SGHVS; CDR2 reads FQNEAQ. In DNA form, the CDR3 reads TGTGCCAGCAGCTTCGGGACACCACCCGGGGAGCTGTTTTTT. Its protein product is CASSFGTPPGELFF.

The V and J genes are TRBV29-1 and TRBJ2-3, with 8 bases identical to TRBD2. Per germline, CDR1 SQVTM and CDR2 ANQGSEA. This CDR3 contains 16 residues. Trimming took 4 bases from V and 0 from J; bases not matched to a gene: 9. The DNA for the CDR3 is TGCAGCGTTGGACGCTCGGGGGGGGATAGCACAGATACGCAGTATTTT. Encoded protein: CSVGRSGGDSTDTQYF.

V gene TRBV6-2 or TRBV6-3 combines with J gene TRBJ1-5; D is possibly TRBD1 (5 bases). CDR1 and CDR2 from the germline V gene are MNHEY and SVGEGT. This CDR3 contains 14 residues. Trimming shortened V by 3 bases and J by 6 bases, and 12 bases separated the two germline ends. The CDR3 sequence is CASSYITGLQPQHF. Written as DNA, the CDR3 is TGTGCCAGCAGTTATATTACAGGACTTCAGCCCCAGCATTTT.

The CDR3 region has the DNA TGTGCCAGCAGCCAAGAGGAGGGGGCAGGGGCCACTGAAGCTTTCTTT. Its translation is CASSQEEGAGATEAFF. The J gene is TRBJ1-1, the V gene TRBV4-2; 7 bases align to TRBD1. CDR1 LGHNA and CDR2 YNFKEQ come from the germline V gene. The CDR3 length is 16 residues. Trimming at V came to 0 bases and at J to 4 bases, leaving 8 bases not matched to a gene.

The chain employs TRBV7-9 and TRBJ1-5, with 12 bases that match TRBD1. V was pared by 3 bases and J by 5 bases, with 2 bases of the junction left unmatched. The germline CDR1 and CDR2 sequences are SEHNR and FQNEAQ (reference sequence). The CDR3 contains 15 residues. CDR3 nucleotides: TGTGCCAGCAGCTTCGGGACAGGGGGCTATCAGCCCCAGCATTTT. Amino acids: CASSFGTGGYQPQHF.

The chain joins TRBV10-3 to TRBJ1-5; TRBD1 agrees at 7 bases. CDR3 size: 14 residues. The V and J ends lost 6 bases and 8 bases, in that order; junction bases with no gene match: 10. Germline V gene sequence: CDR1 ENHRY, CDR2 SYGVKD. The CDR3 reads CAISIDREIKPQHF. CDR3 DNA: TGTGCCATCAGCATAGACAGGGAAATAAAGCCCCAGCATTTT.

The DNA for the CDR3 is TGCGCCAGCGGTCCCCGACAGGTGATTGTTAGAGTATCCAACACTGAAGCTTTCTTT. The encoded protein is CASGPRQVIVRVSNTEAFF. This chain joins TRBV23-1 and TRBJ1-1; tentative D call: TRBD1 (6 bases). TRBV23-1 is filed as an ORF, its function uncertain. The CDR3 sequence is 19 residues long. Trimming removed 8 bases at V and 2 bases at J, with 30 bases between.

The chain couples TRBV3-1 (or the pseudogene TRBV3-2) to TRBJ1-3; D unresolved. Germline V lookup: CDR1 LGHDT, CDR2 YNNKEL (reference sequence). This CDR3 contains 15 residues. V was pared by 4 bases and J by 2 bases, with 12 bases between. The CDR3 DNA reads TGTGCCAGCAGCCTACCGACGCGGACTGGAAACACCATATATTTT. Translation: CASSLPTRTGNTIYF.

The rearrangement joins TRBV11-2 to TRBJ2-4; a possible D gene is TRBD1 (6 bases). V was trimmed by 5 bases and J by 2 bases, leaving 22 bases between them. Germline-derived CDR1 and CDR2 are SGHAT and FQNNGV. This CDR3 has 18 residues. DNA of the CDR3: TGTGCCAGCAGCCCGACCGCCCAGACAGGATCGTCCAAAAACATTCAGTACTTC. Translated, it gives CASSPTAQTGSSKNIQYF. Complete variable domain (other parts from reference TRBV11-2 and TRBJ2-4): EAGVAQSPRYKIIEKRQSVAFWCNPISGHATLYWYQQILGQGPKLLIQFQNNGVVDDSQLPKDRFSAERLKGVDSTLKIQPAKLEDSAVYLCASSPTAQTGSSKNIQYFGAGTRLSVL.

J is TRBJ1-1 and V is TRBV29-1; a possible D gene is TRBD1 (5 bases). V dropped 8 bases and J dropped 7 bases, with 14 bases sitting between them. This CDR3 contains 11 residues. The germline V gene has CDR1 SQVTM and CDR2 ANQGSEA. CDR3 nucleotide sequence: TGCAGCTCCTTTTGGGGGTATGAAGCTTTCTTT. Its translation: CSSFWGYEAFF.